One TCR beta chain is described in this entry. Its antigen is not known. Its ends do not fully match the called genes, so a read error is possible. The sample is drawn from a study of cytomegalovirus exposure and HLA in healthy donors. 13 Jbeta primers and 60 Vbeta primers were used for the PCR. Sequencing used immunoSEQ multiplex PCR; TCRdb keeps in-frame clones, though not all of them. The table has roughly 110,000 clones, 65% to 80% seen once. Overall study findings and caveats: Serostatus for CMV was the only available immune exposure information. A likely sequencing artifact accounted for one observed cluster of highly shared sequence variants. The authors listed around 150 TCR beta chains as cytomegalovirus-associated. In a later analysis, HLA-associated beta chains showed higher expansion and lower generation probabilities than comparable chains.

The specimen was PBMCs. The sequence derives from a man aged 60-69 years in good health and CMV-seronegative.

The CDR3 nucleotides read TGCAGCGTTGAGGGACAGGGTATCGGCTACAACTTC. The encoded protein is CSVEGQGIGYNF. The chain carries TRBV29-1 and TRBJ1-2; TRBD1 aligns across 9 bases. CDR1 and CDR2 from the germline V gene are SQVTM and ANQGSEA. This CDR3 is 12 amino acids long.